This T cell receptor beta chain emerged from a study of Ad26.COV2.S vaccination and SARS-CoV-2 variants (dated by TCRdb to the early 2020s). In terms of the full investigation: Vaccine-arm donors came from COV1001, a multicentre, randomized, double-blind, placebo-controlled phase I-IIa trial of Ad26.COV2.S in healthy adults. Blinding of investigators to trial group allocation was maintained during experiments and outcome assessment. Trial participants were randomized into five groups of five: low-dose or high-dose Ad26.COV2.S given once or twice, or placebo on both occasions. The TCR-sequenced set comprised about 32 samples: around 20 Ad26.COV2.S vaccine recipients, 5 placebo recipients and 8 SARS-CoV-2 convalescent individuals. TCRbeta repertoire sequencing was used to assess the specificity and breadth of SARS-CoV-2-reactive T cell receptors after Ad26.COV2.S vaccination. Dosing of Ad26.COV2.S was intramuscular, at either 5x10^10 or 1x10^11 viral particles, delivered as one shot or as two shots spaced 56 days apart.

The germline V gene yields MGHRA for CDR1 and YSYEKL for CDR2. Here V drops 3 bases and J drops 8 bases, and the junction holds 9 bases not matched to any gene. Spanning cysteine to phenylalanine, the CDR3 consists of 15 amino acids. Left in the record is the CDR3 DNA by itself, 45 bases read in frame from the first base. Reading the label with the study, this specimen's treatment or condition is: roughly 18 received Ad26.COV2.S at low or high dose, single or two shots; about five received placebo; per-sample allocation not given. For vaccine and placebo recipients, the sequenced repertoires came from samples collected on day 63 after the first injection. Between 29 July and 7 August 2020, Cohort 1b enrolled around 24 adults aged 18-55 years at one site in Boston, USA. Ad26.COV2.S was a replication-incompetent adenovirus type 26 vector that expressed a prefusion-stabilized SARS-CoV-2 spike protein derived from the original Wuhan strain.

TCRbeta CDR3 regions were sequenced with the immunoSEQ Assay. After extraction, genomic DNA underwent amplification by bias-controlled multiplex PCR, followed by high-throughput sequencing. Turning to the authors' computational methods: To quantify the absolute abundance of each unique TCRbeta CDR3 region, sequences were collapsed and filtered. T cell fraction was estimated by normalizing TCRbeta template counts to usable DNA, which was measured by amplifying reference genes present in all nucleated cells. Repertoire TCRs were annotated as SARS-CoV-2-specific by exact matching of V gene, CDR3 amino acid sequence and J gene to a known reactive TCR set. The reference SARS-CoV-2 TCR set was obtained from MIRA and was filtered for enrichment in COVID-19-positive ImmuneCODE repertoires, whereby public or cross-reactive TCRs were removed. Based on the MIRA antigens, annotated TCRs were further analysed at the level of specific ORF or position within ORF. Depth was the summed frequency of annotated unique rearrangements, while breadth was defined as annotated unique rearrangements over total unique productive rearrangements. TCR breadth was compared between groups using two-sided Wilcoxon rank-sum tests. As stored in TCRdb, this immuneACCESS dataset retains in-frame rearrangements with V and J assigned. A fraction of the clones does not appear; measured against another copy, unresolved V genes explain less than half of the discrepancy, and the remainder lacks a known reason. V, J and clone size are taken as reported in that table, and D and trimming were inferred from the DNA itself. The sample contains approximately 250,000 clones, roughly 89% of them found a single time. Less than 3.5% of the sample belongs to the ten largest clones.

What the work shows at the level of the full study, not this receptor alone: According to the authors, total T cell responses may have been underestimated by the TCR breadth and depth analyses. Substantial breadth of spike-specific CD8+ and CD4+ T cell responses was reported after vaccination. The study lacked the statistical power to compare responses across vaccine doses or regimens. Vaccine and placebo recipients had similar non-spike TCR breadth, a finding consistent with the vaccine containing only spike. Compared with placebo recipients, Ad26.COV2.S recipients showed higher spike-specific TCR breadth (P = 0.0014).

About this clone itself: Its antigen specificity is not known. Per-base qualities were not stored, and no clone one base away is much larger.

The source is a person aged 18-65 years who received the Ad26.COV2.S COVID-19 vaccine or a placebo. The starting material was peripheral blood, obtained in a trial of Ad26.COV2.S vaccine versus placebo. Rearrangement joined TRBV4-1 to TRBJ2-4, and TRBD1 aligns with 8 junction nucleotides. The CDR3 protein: CASSHLDRDVDIQYF. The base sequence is TGCGCCAGCAGCCACTTGGACAGGGACGTTGACATTCAGTACTTC.